One and the same sample provided the 10 T cell receptor beta chains below, sequenced in a study of blood T cell repertoires in COVID-19 (dated by TCRdb to the early 2020s). Library preparation was by the immunoSEQ multiplex PCR assay. TCRdb holds this immuneACCESS table with in-frame rearrangements only. Some clones are missing; in checked studies, unresolved V genes explain under half, and the rest has no known cause. This sample is represented by about 150,000 clones; 86% of them were singletons. The ten biggest clones cover about 4.1% of the sample. The sample was PBMCs or T cells enriched from blood (not recorded which). The receptors derive from a man aged 45 to 65 who had recovered from COVID-19.

The rearrangement links TRBV19 to TRBJ2-7; D is perhaps TRBD1 (6 bases). CDR3 length: 15 amino acids. From germline, CDR1 is LNHDA and CDR2 SQIVND (reference sequence). Trimming took 4 bases from V and 5 from J, leaving 18 bases between them. Written as DNA, the CDR3 is TGTGCCAGTAGTACCCGTGTGGGACACGGCCACGAGCAGTACTTC. It translates to CASSTRVGHGHEQYF.

This clone was seen once. V usage is TRBV20-1 and J usage is TRBJ1-1; D might be TRBD1 (6 bases). The germline gives CDR1 DFQATT, CDR2 SNEGSKA (reference sequence). Trimming shortened V by 7 bases and J by 7 bases, and 13 bases separated the two germline ends. The CDR3 loop spans 11 amino acids. CDR3 sequence (DNA): TGCAGTGGCCGACAGGCACTTGAAGCTTTCTTT. Amino acids: CSGRQALEAFF.

The chain recombines TRBV9 with TRBJ1-6; TRBD1 agrees at 9 bases. Per germline, CDR1 SGDLS and CDR2 YYNGEE. The CDR3 covers 16 residues. V trimming: 3 bases; J trimming: 4 bases; junction bases outside the gene matches: 5. CDR3 amino acids: CASSAGQGLYNSPLHF. CDR3 nucleotides: TGTGCCAGCAGCGCCGGACAGGGGCTTTATAATTCACCCCTCCACTTT.

V gene TRBV12-2 combines with J gene TRBJ1-2; the D segment call TRBD1 is taken from the table without a DNA check. TRBV12-2 is described as a pseudogene. The CDR3 is 21 residues long. This CDR3 is CASRTLARCDRAKYYNYGYTF. The CDR3 region has the DNA TGTGCAAGTCGGACCTTGGCTCGGTGTGACAGGGCCAAATACTATAACTATGGCTACACCTTC.

The J gene is TRBJ1-3, the V gene TRBV6-6; 7 bases align to TRBD1. CDR1 is MNHNY, CDR2 SVGAGI, per germline (reference sequence). Trimming cost V 5 bases and J 8 bases; bases outside gene matches: 12. The CDR3 runs to 15 residues. CDR3 sequence: CASSLGQARMDTIYF. The CDR3 DNA reads as TGTGCCAGCAGTCTAGGACAGGCTAGGATGGACACCATATATTTT.

J is TRBJ1-6 and V is TRBV4-1; weak D call: TRBD1 (6 bases). The CDR3 runs to 16 residues. CDR1 is MGHRA, CDR2 YSYEKL, per germline. Between the trimmed V and J ends, which lost 5 bases and 0 bases, there was a span of 11 bases. This CDR3 reads CASSYRESSYNSPLHF. As DNA, the CDR3 is TGCGCCAGCAGCTACAGGGAGAGCTCCTATAATTCACCCCTCCACTTT.

CDR3: CASSPDTQETQYF. The CDR3 region has the DNA TGTGCCAGCAGCCCGGACACCCAAGAGACCCAGTACTTC. The chain uses TRBV10-3 and TRBJ2-5, with a possible D match to TRBD1 (5 bases). Germline values: CDR1 ENHRY, CDR2 SYGVKD. The CDR3 loop spans 13 amino acids. V was shortened by 10 bases and J by 1 base, with 13 bases between the two germline ends.

V and J are TRBV12-3 or TRBV12-4 and TRBJ1-1; TRBD1 might be the D (6 bases). The CDR3 is made up of 12 amino acids. Trimming cost V 3 bases and J 12 bases, with 14 bases left between them. The CDR3 bases are TGTGCCAGCAGTTTGGCCAGGGGTTTGACTTTCTTT. Its translation: CASSLARGLTFF.

J is TRBJ1-3 and V is TRBV7-2; maybe TRBD1 (5 bases). This CDR3 region has 15 residues. Between the trimmed V and J ends, which lost 6 bases and 2 bases, there was a span of 14 bases. CDR1 and CDR2 (germline): SGHTA, FQGNSA. Here the CDR3 reads CASRPTVLPGNTIYF. DNA of the CDR3: TGTGCCAGCAGGCCGACAGTCCTCCCTGGAAACACCATATATTTT.

The CDR3 spells CARSRGGRLAGLTQYF. The CDR3, as DNA: TGTGCCCGAAGTCGGGGGGGTCGACTAGCGGGCCTTACGCAGTATTTT. The gene calls are TRBV30 and TRBJ2-3, with 10 bases matching TRBD2. The CDR3 runs 16 residues. In germline, CDR1 is GTSNPN, CDR2 SVGIG (reference sequence). After removal of 8 bases from V and 8 bases from J, the junction contained 19 bases not matched to a gene.